Listed here are 25 T cell receptor beta chains from one sample, sequenced in a study of CD8+ T cells in alopecia areata. RNA was extracted and reverse transcribed into cDNA as the sequencing template. Clones were sequenced by immunoSEQ multiplex PCR, and TCRdb holds only the in-frame ones, with some missing. Of fewer than 200,000 clones in the sample, 50% to 60% were seen once. The specimen was CD4+ T cells sorted from blood, collected at week 0. Receptors originate from a human donor with alopecia areata.

For the CDR3, the DNA is TGTGCCAGCAGTCCCGGGACTACTACAAGGGCTTTCTTT. Amino acids: CASSPGTTTRAFF. This chain joins TRBV6-5 and TRBJ1-1; weak D call: TRBD1 (5 bases). The length of the CDR3 is 13 residues. V lost 5 bases, J lost 11 bases, and 18 bases lay in between. CDR1 and CDR2 from the germline V gene are MNHEY and SVGAGI.

The V and J genes are TRBV2 and TRBJ1-1; D remains unclear. The CDR3 is 16 amino acids. The ends were cut back, 0 bases at V and 4 bases at J, with 15 bases in the middle. Germline V CDR1 and CDR2: SNHLY, FYNNEI. CDR3 DNA: TGTGCCAGCAGTGAAGCAGGAGGGTTACGTGGCACTGAAGCTTTCTTT. Translation gives CASSEAGGLRGTEAFF.

The table lists this clone with a few counts. The chain links TRBV4-1 to TRBJ2-5; either TRBD1 or TRBD2 may fit D (5 bases each). With 4 bases removed from V and 1 base from J, the gap between germline ends came to 13 bases. This CDR3 comprises 15 residues. Germline loops: CDR1 MGHRA, CDR2 YSYEKL. CDR3 residues: CASSRQGRRQETQYF. CDR3 nucleotides: TGCGCCAGCAGCCGGCAGGGACGGCGCCAAGAGACCCAGTACTTC.

This clone occurred a few times. J is TRBJ1-1 and V is TRBV5-1, with a possible D match to TRBD1 (5 bases). The CDR3 runs to 15 residues. Looked up from germline, CDR1 is SGHRS and CDR2 is YFSETQ. The V and J ends lost 2 bases and 0 bases respectively, with 11 bases between them. CDR3 DNA: TGCGCCAGCAGCTTTTCCGGGACGGTGAACACTGAAGCTTTCTTT. Protein: CASSFSGTVNTEAFF. Full variable domain (rest looked up from reference TRBV5-1 and TRBJ1-1): KAGVTQTPRYLIKTRGQQVTLSCSPISGHRSVSWYQQTPGQGLQFLFEYFSETQRNKGNFPGRFSGRQFSNSRSEMNVSTLELGDSALYLCASSFSGTVNTEAFFGQGTRLTVV.

This rearrangement joins TRBV18 to TRBJ1-2, with a weak D call TRBD1 (5 bases). The CDR3 spans 18 residues. V lost 0 bases to trimming and J lost 6 bases, with 23 bases between them. From germline, CDR1 is KGHSH and CDR2 LQKENI. The CDR3 DNA reads TGTGCCAGCTCACCACCCGGCAGCGTCAAGACCGGGGGGGATGGCTACACCTTC. Its protein product is CASSPPGSVKTGGDGYTF.

This clone was counted only a few times. This chain uses TRBV29-1 with TRBJ1-1, with 8 positions matching TRBD1. This CDR3 is built from 15 residues. In germline, CDR1 is SQVTM, CDR2 ANQGSEA. V shed 3 bases, J shed 1 base, and the junction held 7 bases outside the gene matches. CDR3 sequence: CSVDDRGSANTEAFF. In DNA form, the CDR3 reads TGCAGCGTTGACGACAGGGGATCTGCGAACACTGAAGCTTTCTTT.

In DNA, the CDR3 is TGTGCCAGCAGCTCGGGGACTAGCGGGGTGTACAATGAGCAGTTCTTC. Protein: CASSSGTSGVYNEQFF. This rearrangement joins TRBV5-4 to TRBJ2-1; 13 bases are a match to TRBD2. With V trimmed by 3 bases and J by 4 bases, 4 bases remained unmatched. Germline V gene lookup returns CDR1 SGHNT and CDR2 YYREEE (reference sequence). The CDR3 runs to 16 residues.

V usage is TRBV7-2 and J usage is TRBJ1-2; a weak D match, TRBD1 (6 bases). The ends were cut back, 4 bases at V and 8 bases at J, with 17 bases in the middle. Germline V gives CDR1 SGHTA, CDR2 FQGNSA. The length of the CDR3 is 14 residues. The CDR3 sequence is CASSYLQGLGGYTF. The CDR3 bases are TGTGCCAGCAGCTACCTACAGGGATTGGGAGGCTACACCTTC.

This clone was found a few times. This CDR3 is also generated by other DNA sequences in the sample. V gene TRBV20-1 combines with J gene TRBJ2-7; 8 bases are a match to TRBD2. V lost 3 bases and J lost 10; bases outside the gene matches: 5. This CDR3 has 11 amino acids. The germline V gene encodes CDR1 DFQATT and CDR2 SNEGSKA (reference sequence). The CDR3 here is CSASGGAEQYF. The CDR3 DNA reads TGCAGTGCTAGCGGGGGGGCTGAACAGTACTTC.

The rearrangement links TRBV18 to TRBJ2-3; 7 positions agree with TRBD1. CDR1 is KGHSH and CDR2 is LQKENI in the germline V gene. The CDR3 loop spans 14 amino acids. V trimming: 8 bases; J trimming: 2 bases; junction bases outside the gene matches: 7. CDR3 protein: CASNRGLDTDTQYF. DNA for the CDR3: TGTGCCAGCAACAGGGGATTGGACACAGATACGCAGTATTTT.

The chain carries TRBV9 and TRBJ2-2; 7 bases map to TRBD1. This CDR3 region has 15 residues. From germline, CDR1 is SGDLS and CDR2 YYNGEE. With 7 bases clipped from V and 8 bases from J, the junction kept 14 bases outside the gene matches. This CDR3 reads CASAPGQSSFGELFF. CDR3 in DNA: TGTGCCAGCGCCCCGGGACAGAGCTCTTTTGGGGAGCTGTTTTTT.

J is TRBJ1-1 and V is TRBV2, with 7 bases that match TRBD1. The CDR3 is 14 residues long. CDR1 is SNHLY, CDR2 FYNNEI, per germline. J lost 0 bases, V lost 6 bases, and 4 bases had no gene match. Here the CDR3 reads CASRMTGLNTEAFF. CDR3 DNA: TGTGCCAGCAGGATGACAGGGCTGAACACTGAAGCTTTCTTT. The entire variable domain, with the rest obtained from reference TRBV2 and TRBJ1-1, is as follows: EPEVTQTPSHQVTQMGQEVILRCVPISNHLYFYWYRQILGQKVEFLVSFYNNEISEKSEIFDDQFSVERPDGSNFTLKIRSTKLEDSAMYFCASRMTGLNTEAFFGQGTRLTVV.

In its sample, this clone was seen once. The V gene is TRBV6-5, the J gene TRBJ2-1; D tentatively fits TRBD1 or TRBD2 (7 bases each). Germline CDR1 MNHEY, CDR2 SVGAGI. The CDR3 loop spans 15 amino acids. V was pared by 6 bases and J by 6 bases, with 18 bases between. For the CDR3, the DNA is TGTGCCAGCAGAAACCAGGGGGGGCTGGGCAATGAGCAGTTCTTC. Protein: CASRNQGGLGNEQFF.

This clone was detected ten times or more. The V call is TRBV6-1, the J call TRBJ2-3; a possible D gene is TRBD2 (6 bases). V gave up 5 bases and J gave up 2 bases, with 14 bases separating them. The CDR3 length is 15 residues. Germline V gene data show CDR1 as MNHNS and CDR2 as SASEGT. CDR3 DNA sequence: TGTGCCAGCAGTCAAAACCTGGGACTCACAGATACGCAGTATTTT. The encoded protein is CASSQNLGLTDTQYF.

CDR3 residues: CAWSLKMNTEAFF. Here the CDR3 DNA reads TGTGCCTGGAGTCTTAAGATGAACACTGAAGCTTTCTTT. The V and J genes are TRBV30 and TRBJ1-1; D call uncertain. Deletions cut 2 bases from V and 0 bases from J, with 7 bases between. The CDR3 totals 13 residues. Germline values: CDR1 GTSNPN, CDR2 SVGIG (reference sequence). The full variable domain, with the rest looked up from reference TRBV30 and TRBJ1-1, is SQTIHQWPATLVQPVGSPLSLECTVEGTSNPNLYWYRQAAGRGLQLLFYSVGIGQISSEVPQNLSASRPQDRQFILSSKKLLLSDSGFYLCAWSLKMNTEAFFGQGTRLTVV.

This clone was observed a handful of times. The chain couples TRBV5-6 to TRBJ2-3, with D perhaps assigned TRBD1 or TRBD2 (5 bases each). CDR1 is SGHDT and CDR2 is YYEEEE in the germline V gene. There are 13 residues in the CDR3. Trimming took 6 bases from V and 6 from J, leaving 14 bases between them. The CDR3, as DNA: TGTGCCAGCACCCTAGCAGGGTATGATACGCAGTATTTT. Its translation is CASTLAGYDTQYF.

This chain links TRBV30 with TRBJ1-4; the match to TRBD1 covers 7 bases. The CDR3 is made up of 13 amino acids. The germline CDR1 and CDR2 sequences are GTSNPN and SVGIG (reference sequence). V was pared by 5 bases and J by 7 bases, with 7 bases of the junction left unmatched. The DNA for the CDR3 is TGTGCCTGGTCGGGACAGCTATTTGAAAAACTGTTTTTT. Its protein is CAWSGQLFEKLFF.

This clone was counted between two and nine times. The rearrangement joins TRBV28 to TRBJ2-7; 11 bases map to TRBD1. Germline lookup yields CDR1 MDHEN and CDR2 SYDVKM. This CDR3 is built from 15 residues. Trimming took 4 bases from V and 6 from J; bases not matched to a gene: 8. The CDR3 loop is CASSSLGQGAREQYF. DNA of the CDR3: TGTGCCAGCAGTTCACTCGGACAGGGGGCTCGCGAGCAGTACTTC. The full variable domain, completed using reference TRBV28 and TRBJ2-7, is DVKVTQSSRYLVKRTGEKVFLECVQDMDHENMFWYRQDPGLGLRLIYFSYDVKMKEKGDIPEGYSVSREKKERFSLILESASTNQTSMYLCASSSLGQGAREQYFGPGTRLTVT.

J is TRBJ2-5 and V is TRBV4-1; 9 bases map to TRBD2. The CDR3 loop spans 18 amino acids. Germline V CDR1 and CDR2: MGHRA, YSYEKL. Germline trimming cut 2 bases from V and 5 bases from J; bases unmatched to any gene: 15. CDR3 nucleotides: TGCGCCAGCAGCCAACCGACTGCCGCGGGGGGGCCCCGGGAGACCCAGTACTTC. Amino acids: CASSQPTAAGGPRETQYF.

This chain uses TRBV11-2 with TRBJ1-6; 11 bases map to TRBD1. The CDR3 spans 15 residues. Losses at the gene ends were 6 bases for V and 14 bases for J; bases not matched to a gene: 12. Germline V lookup: CDR1 SGHAT, CDR2 FQNNGV. The CDR3 coding sequence is TGTGCCAGCAGAGGGACAGGGGGGTTCTCGAGCGCCCTCCACTTT. Translating it yields CASRGTGGFSSALHF.

This chain links TRBV5-1 with TRBJ2-7; tentatively, D is TRBD1 (7 bases). Trimming took off 0 bases at V and 4 bases at J, with 14 bases between the two ends. Looked up from germline, CDR1 is SGHRS and CDR2 is YFSETQ. The CDR3 runs to 15 residues. CDR3 nucleotides: TGCGCCAGCAGCTTGGGAGGGGGCGCGGGGTACGAGCAGTACTTC. Translation gives CASSLGGGAGYEQYF.

There are a few counts of this clone. V is TRBV5-6 and J is TRBJ1-2; 9 bases align to TRBD1. The trim removed 0 bases at V and 4 bases at J, leaving 7 bases unmatched. Germline V gene sequence: CDR1 SGHDT, CDR2 YYEEEE. The CDR3 runs 16 residues. CDR3 sequence: CASSLAYGGQGYGYTF. The CDR3 nucleotides are TGTGCCAGCAGCTTGGCCTACGGGGGACAGGGCTATGGCTACACCTTC. Combining the CDR3 with reference TRBV5-6 and TRBJ1-2 gives the whole variable domain DAGVTQSPTHLIKTRGQQVTLRCSPKSGHDTVSWYQQALGQGPQFIFQYYEEEERQRGNFPDRFSGHQFPNYSSELNVNALLLGDSALYLCASSLAYGGQGYGYTFGSGTRLTVV.

This clone was seen just once. The chain uses TRBV2 and TRBJ2-6; D call uncertain. V gave up 0 bases and J gave up 4 bases, with 7 bases separating them. Looked up from germline, CDR1 is SNHLY and CDR2 is FYNNEI. The CDR3 length is 15 residues. CDR3 DNA sequence: TGTGCCAGCAGTGAAGCGAGTGCCGGGGCCAACGTCCTGACTTTC. It encodes CASSEASAGANVLTF.

The chain has TRBV5-1 and TRBJ2-7; D is tentatively TRBD1 or TRBD2 (6 bases each). Germline lookup yields CDR1 SGHRS and CDR2 YFSETQ. The CDR3 length is 15 residues. With 4 bases removed from V and 6 bases from J, the gap between germline ends came to 20 bases. The DNA for the CDR3 is TGCGCCAGCAGCCCGACACAGGGAGGAATTGCCGAGCAGTACTTC. Protein product: CASSPTQGGIAEQYF. Based on the CDR3 plus reference TRBV5-1 and TRBJ2-7, the full variable domain is KAGVTQTPRYLIKTRGQQVTLSCSPISGHRSVSWYQQTPGQGLQFLFEYFSETQRNKGNFPGRFSGRQFSNSRSEMNVSTLELGDSALYLCASSPTQGGIAEQYFGPGTRLTVT.

The V gene is TRBV5-1, the J gene TRBJ2-7; D might be TRBD2 (5 bases). Trimming left V 4 bases short and J 1 base short, with 6 bases between. The CDR3 spans 12 residues. The germline V gene encodes CDR1 SGHRS and CDR2 YFSETQ. As DNA, the CDR3 is TGCGCCAGCAGCCGGGATTCCTACGAGCAGTACTTC. Amino acid sequence: CASSRDSYEQYF.